The clone carrying this T cell receptor (beta chain) was counted ten times or more. The target antigen is unknown. The data derive from a study of Graves' ophthalmopathy and Graves' hyperthyroidism. Findings and caveats of the study: Discriminating ophthalmopathy from stable hyperthyroidism, a 13-signature model attained a sensitivity of about 88% and a specificity of around 77%. Among thyroid clonotypes expanded above 0.001 frequency, most also appeared in blood.

CDR1 is DFQATT, CDR2 SNEGSKA, per germline (reference sequence). The CDR3 has 13 residues. Germline trimming cut 3 bases from V and 4 bases from J; bases unmatched to any gene: 2. Amplified TCR beta CDR3 regions were obtained using RNA transcripts as template. An opening RT-PCR round employed HTBI primers and preceded a second-round multiplex PCR. TCRdb used MiXCR to reprocess the multiplex PCR reads, holding one entry per CDR3 protein. The data show more than 300,000 distinct CDR3 sequences, approximately 17% seen once. V usage is TRBV20-1 and J usage is TRBJ2-5; 10 nucleotides match TRBD2. The sequencing input was peripheral blood. This sequence was found in an adult woman with stable Graves' hyperthyroidism. CDR3 sequence (DNA): TGCAGTGCTAGCAGCGGGAGGGGAGAGACCCAGTACTTC. Residues: CSASSGRGETQYF.